This is a list of T cell receptor beta chains from one sample in a study of T cell responses to AZD1222 COVID-19 vaccine. The table came from immunoSEQ multiplex PCR; TCRdb's copy has only in-frame clones and leaves some out. The sample records over 120,000 clones, 93% being singletons. Sequencing was performed on peripheral blood, taken after recovery from COVID-19. The source of these receptors is an adult who had recovered from COVID-19. The CDR3 runs from the conserved cysteine through the conserved F or W. The D gene is left open where the match is weak. Size is stated for part of the rows, as once, few or many counts, or as a class when the clone is expanded.

TRBJ1-1,TRBV4-1,once,TRBD1,TGCGCCAGCAGTGAGTTTTCAGGGGGATGGATGAACACTGAAGCTTTCTTT,CASSEFSGGWMNTEAFF
TRBJ2-3,TRBV28,.,.,TGTGCCAGCAAAAGGGGCGGCACAGATACGCAGTATTTT,CASKRGGTDTQYF
TRBJ1-1,TRBV6-5,.,.,TGTGCCAGCAGTTTCGCCGGCCCAAACACTGAAGCTTTCTTT,CASSFAGPNTEAFF
TRBJ2-3,TRBV20-1,.,.,TGCAGTGCAAGTCCCCCGGCGCTTTCCGGCACAGATACGCAGTATTTT,CSASPPALSGTDTQYF
TRBJ2-1,TRBV9,.,.,TGTGCCAGCAGCCTTGCTGAGGCGCCCCAAAACAATGAGCAGTTCTTC,CASSLAEAPQNNEQFF
TRBJ2-2,TRBV11-2,.,TRBD2,TGTGCCAGCAGCTTGGAGGGACTAGCGGGATCCCCCGGGGAGCTGTTTTTT,CASSLEGLAGSPGELFF
TRBJ2-7,TRBV27,.,TRBD1,TGTGCCAGCAGTCCTCCCCCCGGGACAGGGGATTACGAGCAGTACTTC,CASSPPPGTGDYEQYF
TRBJ2-2,TRBV24-1,once,TRBD1,TGTGCCACCAGTGCCGTGGACAGGGATAGCACCGGGGAGCTGTTTTTT,CATSAVDRDSTGELFF
TRBJ2-7,TRBV27,.,TRBD2,TGTGCCAGCAGCCTAAGACTAGCGCTACCGTACGAGCAGTACTTC,CASSLRLALPYEQYF
TRBJ1-2,TRBV19,.,.,TGTGCCAGTAGTTTAACAGGGACGCACTATGGCTACACCTTC,CASSLTGTHYGYTF
TRBJ2-3,TRBV4-2,.,TRBD2,TGTGCCAGCAGCCAAGAATCTAGCGGGAGGAGCACAGATACGCAGTATTTT,CASSQESSGRSTDTQYF